Shown below are 14 T cell receptor beta chains from a single sample sequenced in a study of T cell responses to AZD1222 COVID-19 vaccine (dated by TCRdb to about 2021). The time point label corresponds to: baseline before first vaccination. The library relied on the immunoSEQ multiplex PCR assay. This immuneACCESS table, as held by TCRdb, lists in-frame sequences with V and J called but not all clones. Of the missing ones, under half trace to an unresolved V gene in checked studies; the others have no known cause. The sample contains some 170,000 clones, 90% to 95% of them found a single time. The ten largest clones take up roughly 2.5% of the sample. The sample was peripheral blood, taken on day 0 of AZD1222 vaccination. These receptors were collected from an adult in good health.

The rearrangement links TRBV27 to TRBJ1-1, with a weak D call TRBD1 (5 bases). V was pared by 3 bases and J by 0 bases, with 11 bases between. The germline V gene encodes CDR1 MNHEY and CDR2 SMNVEV (reference sequence). The CDR3 loop spans 15 amino acids. The CDR3 sequence: CASSLVGEMNTEAFF. CDR3 nucleotides: TGTGCCAGCAGTTTGGTGGGGGAAATGAACACTGAAGCTTTCTTT.

This clone was observed a few times. The V gene is TRBV5-6, the J gene TRBJ2-7, with 7 bases that match TRBD1. The germline CDR1 and CDR2 sequences are SGHDT and YYEEEE. V dropped 4 bases and J dropped 5; count of bases not matched to a gene: 9. The CDR3 length is 14 residues. CDR3 in DNA: TGTGCCAGCAGCCCGTTCGACAGGGACAACGAGCAGTACTTC. Protein product: CASSPFDRDNEQYF.

The gene calls are TRBV3-1 (or the pseudogene TRBV3-2) and TRBJ2-7; D perhaps matches TRBD2 (5 bases). CDR3 length equals 16 residues. V was trimmed by 2 bases and J by 3 bases, leaving 17 bases between them. Germline V gene sequence: CDR1 LGHDT, CDR2 YNNKEL (reference sequence). DNA of the CDR3: TGTGCCAGCAGCCAAAACCAGTTTGGCGCGGGCTACGAGCAGTACTTC. Its translation is CASSQNQFGAGYEQYF.

A single count supports this clone. The V and J genes are TRBV5-1 and TRBJ2-3, with D perhaps given as TRBD1 or TRBD2 (6 bases each). This CDR3 comprises 15 residues. Germline V gives CDR1 SGHRS, CDR2 YFSETQ. Trimming removed 3 bases at V and 1 base at J, with 12 bases between. CDR3 sequence (DNA): TGCGCCAGCAGCTCAGGGGACTCTCGCACAGATACGCAGTATTTT. This translates into CASSSGDSRTDTQYF.

This rearrangement joins TRBV5-1 to TRBJ1-1; 7 bases match TRBD1. The germline V gene encodes CDR1 SGHRS and CDR2 YFSETQ. This CDR3 region has 16 residues. The junction had 8 bases not matched to a gene; V was cut back by 1 base and J by 2 bases. The CDR3 DNA is TGCGCCAGCAGCTTGAACACGGGACAGACAAACACTGAAGCTTTCTTT. Translation gives CASSLNTGQTNTEAFF. Using reference TRBV5-1 and TRBJ1-1 for the parts outside the CDR3, the full variable domain is KAGVTQTPRYLIKTRGQQVTLSCSPISGHRSVSWYQQTPGQGLQFLFEYFSETQRNKGNFPGRFSGRQFSNSRSEMNVSTLELGDSALYLCASSLNTGQTNTEAFFGQGTRLTVV.

This rearrangement joins TRBV5-1 to TRBJ1-2; 8 bases are a match to TRBD1. This CDR3 comprises 17 residues. The germline V gene has CDR1 SGHRS and CDR2 YFSETQ. J was trimmed by 1 base and V by 0 bases; bases with no gene match: 8. Written as DNA, the CDR3 is TGCGCCAGCAGCTTGGTCGGCAGGGGGCCCAGTAACTATGGCTACACCTTC. Translating it yields CASSLVGRGPSNYGYTF.

The rearrangement links TRBV10-2 to TRBJ1-5; a possible D gene is TRBD1 (5 bases). The V and J ends lost 2 bases and 1 base respectively, with 6 bases between them. CDR3 size: 14 residues. The germline V gene encodes CDR1 WSHSY and CDR2 SAAADI. CDR3 bases: TGCGCCAGCAGTGAGGGGGGAAGCAATCAGCCCCAGCATTTT. Its protein is CASSEGGSNQPQHF.

The genes are TRBV19 and TRBJ1-6; 7 nucleotides align to TRBD1. The CDR3 is made up of 15 amino acids. The germline CDR1 and CDR2 sequences are LNHDA and SQIVND (reference sequence). After removal of 7 bases from V and 3 bases from J, the junction contained 6 bases not matched to a gene. The CDR3 DNA follows: TGTGCCAGTACCTTCCGACAGGGCTATAATTCACCCCTCCACTTT. Amino acid sequence: CASTFRQGYNSPLHF.

With respect to this clone: The same CDR3 can be traced to other DNA sequences in this sample. This chain links TRBV30 with TRBJ1-5; D is perhaps TRBD1 (6 bases). The germline V gene encodes CDR1 GTSNPN and CDR2 SVGIG (reference sequence). This CDR3 spans 13 amino acids. Trimming pared 1 base from V and 2 bases from J, leaving 6 bases between. This CDR3 is CAWSGGRNQPQHF. The CDR3 bases are TGTGCCTGGAGTGGGGGGCGCAATCAGCCCCAGCATTTT.

The V call is TRBV7-8, the J call TRBJ2-7; D is uncertain. Trimming cost V 7 bases and J 3 bases, with 16 bases left between them. CDR3 length: 14 residues. The V gene's germline CDR1 is SGHVS and CDR2 FQNEAQ. CDR3 bases: TGTGCCAGCATCGAGCCCGGGCCGAGCTACGAGCAGTACTTC. Its protein product is CASIEPGPSYEQYF.

This clone was recorded only once. J is TRBJ2-7 and V is TRBV4-2; 13 bases are shared with TRBD2. CDR1 LGHNA and CDR2 YNFKEQ come from the germline V gene. The CDR3 is 18 residues long. V dropped 1 base and J dropped 5; count of bases not matched to a gene: 11. The CDR3 coding sequence is TGTGCCAGCAGCCAAGGGACTAGCGGGAGAGCCGAGCGGCACGAGCAGTACTTC. Its protein product is CASSQGTSGRAERHEQYF.

This sequence joins TRBV5-1 and TRBJ2-6; D not resolved. CDR3 length: 16 residues. Deletions cut 0 bases from V and 0 bases from J, with 7 bases between. Germline assignment: CDR1 SGHRS and CDR2 YFSETQ. The CDR3 loop is CASSLDPDSGANVLTF. CDR3 DNA: TGCGCCAGCAGCTTGGATCCGGACTCTGGGGCCAACGTCCTGACTTTC.

The V and J genes are TRBV6-5 and TRBJ1-1; no firm D call. The CDR3 is 13 residues long. V was pared by 1 base and J by 0 bases, with 3 bases between. The V gene's germline CDR1 is MNHEY and CDR2 SVGAGI. DNA for the CDR3: TGTGCCAGCAGTTACTTCCTGAACACTGAAGCTTTCTTT. Translated, it gives CASSYFLNTEAFF.

The CDR3 nucleotides are TGTGCCAGCACCGGACGCGGCCGCGGCACAGATACGCAGTATTTT. It encodes CASTGRGRGTDTQYF. The chain couples TRBV6-5 to TRBJ2-3, with unresolved D. Germline V lookup: CDR1 MNHEY, CDR2 SVGAGI. V lost 7 bases to trimming and J lost 1 base, with 15 bases between them. This CDR3 contains 15 residues.